This is a list of T cell receptor beta chains from one sample in a study of blood T cell repertoires in COVID-19. Assay: immunoSEQ multiplex PCR; the TCRdb copy retains only in-frame clones and omits some. The sample records approximately 200,000 clones, less than 90% being singletons. The specimen was peripheral blood. The receptors were gathered from a woman aged 45 to 65 with acute or convalescent COVID-19. CDR3s include the opening cysteine and the closing phenylalanine or tryptophan.

>TRBV27|TRBJ2-1
CASSLGVGGVDEQFF
>TRBV5-4|TRBJ2-3
CASSLSPGGGTDTQYF
>TRBV4-3|TRBJ2-1
CASSYWTGRGSYNEQFF
>TRBV25-1|TRBJ2-1
CASTLSGRTEQFF
>TRBV7-2|TRBJ1-1
CASSFAGGFTEAFF
>TRBV2|TRBJ2-7
CASGGQGGYEQYF
>TRBV2|TRBJ1-1
CASRAQRQGGTEAFF
>TRBV6-2/TRBV6-3|TRBJ2-3
CASSFGLAGGDTQYF
>TRBV28|TRBJ1-4
CASSFWTGGNEKLFF
>TRBV25-1|TRBJ2-7
CASNTGTGLGEQYF
>TRBV18|TRBJ1-2
CASSPSDRGYGYTF
>TRBV19|TRBJ2-3
CASSRRASGGPVSSTDTQYF
>TRBV6-6|TRBJ2-7
CASSFRQGPYEQYF
>TRBV19|TRBJ1-5
CASSPSGGISNQPQHF
>TRBV7-2|TRBJ2-2
CASSMGQGETGELFF
>TRBV18|TRBJ1-1
CASSPGQGGKGVGAFF
>TRBV10-1|TRBJ1-6
CASQLSLHF
>TRBV3-1/TRBV3-2|TRBJ2-3
CASSPGGSGESQYF